A selection of T cell receptor beta chains follows, all from one sample in a study of CD8 T cells in ankylosing spondylitis. TCRdb fed the 5' RACE reads into MiXCR, producing one record per CDR3 protein. Of almost 250,000 distinct CDR3 sequences in the sample, roughly a third were seen once. Sequenced input: blood, either unsorted or a sorted T cell fraction (not recorded which). These receptors were taken from a male donor with ankylosing spondylitis or in good health (not recorded which). Each CDR3 is given with its conserved first and last residue. A D gene is named only where the DNA matches it firmly. The size field is filled for only some rows; it gives once, few, many or a size class.

cdr3_nt: TGTGCCAGCAGTGACACCCTAGCGGGGGCCGACAATGAGCAGTTCTTC; cdr3_aa: CASSDTLAGADNEQFF; j_call: TRBJ2-1; d_call: TRBD2; clone_size: NA; v_call: TRBV25-1
cdr3_nt: TGTGCCAGCTCCCACAACTACGAGCAGTACTTC; cdr3_aa: CASSHNYEQYF; j_call: TRBJ2-7; d_call: NA; clone_size: NA; v_call: TRBV18
cdr3_nt: TGTGCCATCAGTGACTCAGACACTAACTATGGCTACACCTTC; cdr3_aa: CAISDSDTNYGYTF; j_call: TRBJ1-2; d_call: NA; clone_size: many; v_call: TRBV10-3
cdr3_nt: TGTGCCAGCAGTCTGGAGGGACTAGCGGGGATTGATACGCAGTATTTT; cdr3_aa: CASSLEGLAGIDTQYF; j_call: TRBJ2-3; d_call: TRBD2; clone_size: few; v_call: TRBV27
cdr3_nt: TGCAGTGCTAGGCAGGCCGCACTCTACGAGCAGTACTTC; cdr3_aa: CSARQAALYEQYF; j_call: TRBJ2-7; d_call: NA; clone_size: few; v_call: TRBV20-1
cdr3_nt: TGTGCCTGGAGTGCTGAGCGCGGCAATGAGCAGTTCTTC; cdr3_aa: CAWSAERGNEQFF; j_call: TRBJ2-1; d_call: NA; clone_size: NA; v_call: TRBV30
cdr3_nt: TGTGCCAGCATCCTCGGGCGGGGGGCAGATACGCAGTATTTT; cdr3_aa: CASILGRGADTQYF; j_call: TRBJ2-3; d_call: TRBD2; clone_size: few; v_call: TRBV12-3/TRBV12-4
cdr3_nt: TGTGCCAGCAGTTTTACCCGAAAAGAGACCCAGTACTTC; cdr3_aa: CASSFTRKETQYF; j_call: TRBJ2-5; d_call: NA; clone_size: once; v_call: TRBV12-3/TRBV12-4
cdr3_nt: TGTGCCAGCAGCTTAACTAGCGGGGGGGCTTTTGAGCAGTTCTTC; cdr3_aa: CASSLTSGGAFEQFF; j_call: TRBJ2-1; d_call: TRBD2; clone_size: NA; v_call: TRBV13
cdr3_nt: TGTGCCAGCAGGAGCCTCCGGGACAGAAAAGACACCCAGTACTTC; cdr3_aa: CASRSLRDRKDTQYF; j_call: TRBJ2-5; d_call: TRBD1; clone_size: NA; v_call: TRBV11-2